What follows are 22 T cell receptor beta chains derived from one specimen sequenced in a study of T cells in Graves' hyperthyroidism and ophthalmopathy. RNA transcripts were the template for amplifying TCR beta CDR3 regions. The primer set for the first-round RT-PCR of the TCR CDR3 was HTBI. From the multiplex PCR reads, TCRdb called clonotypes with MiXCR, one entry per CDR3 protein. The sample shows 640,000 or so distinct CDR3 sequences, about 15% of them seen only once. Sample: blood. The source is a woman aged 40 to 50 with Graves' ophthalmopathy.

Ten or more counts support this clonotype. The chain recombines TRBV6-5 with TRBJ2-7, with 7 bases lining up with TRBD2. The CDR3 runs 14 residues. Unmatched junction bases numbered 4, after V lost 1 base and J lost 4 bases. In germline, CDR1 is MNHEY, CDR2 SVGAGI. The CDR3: CASSYYGRQYEQYF. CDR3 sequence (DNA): TGTGCCAGCAGTTACTACGGGAGGCAGTACGAGCAGTACTTC.

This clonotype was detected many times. The CDR3 DNA reads TGCAGTGCTTGGGGCACTGAAGCTTTCTTT. This codes for CSAWGTEAFF. The genes are TRBV20-1 and TRBJ1-1; D is unresolved. Germline V CDR1 and CDR2: DFQATT, SNEGSKA (reference sequence). The ends were cut back, 5 bases at V and 4 bases at J, with 5 bases in the middle. The CDR3 is 10 amino acids.

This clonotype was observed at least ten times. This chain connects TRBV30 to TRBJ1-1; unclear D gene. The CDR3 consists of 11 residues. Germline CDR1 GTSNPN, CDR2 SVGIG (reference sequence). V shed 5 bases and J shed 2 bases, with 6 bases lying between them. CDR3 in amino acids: CAWGYNTEAFF. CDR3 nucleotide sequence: TGTGCCTGGGGCTATAACACTGAAGCTTTCTTT.

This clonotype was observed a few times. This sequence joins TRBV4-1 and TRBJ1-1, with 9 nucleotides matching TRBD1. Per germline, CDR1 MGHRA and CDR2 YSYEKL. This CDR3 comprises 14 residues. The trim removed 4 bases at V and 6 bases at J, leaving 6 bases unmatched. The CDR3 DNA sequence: TGCGCCAGCAGCCCCCTGGACAGGGGCGCTGAAGCTTTCTTT. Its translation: CASSPLDRGAEAFF.

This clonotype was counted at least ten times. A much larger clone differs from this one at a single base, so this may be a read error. The CDR3 loop reads CSASSGTLALF. CDR3 bases: TGCAGTGCTAGTTCTGGAACTCTAGCTCTCTTT. This sequence joins TRBV20-1 and TRBJ1-1; D is unclear. The V gene's germline CDR1 is DFQATT and CDR2 SNEGSKA (reference sequence). The CDR3 sequence is 11 residues long.

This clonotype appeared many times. The CDR3 nucleotides are TGTGCCAGCAGCGCAGCGGGAGTTCAAGAGACCCAGTACTTC. It yields the protein CASSAAGVQETQYF. This chain connects TRBV9 to TRBJ2-5, with 8 bases fitting TRBD2. The CDR3 is 14 amino acids. Germline loops: CDR1 SGDLS, CDR2 YYNGEE. V gave up 3 bases and J gave up 2 bases; unmatched junction bases: 3.

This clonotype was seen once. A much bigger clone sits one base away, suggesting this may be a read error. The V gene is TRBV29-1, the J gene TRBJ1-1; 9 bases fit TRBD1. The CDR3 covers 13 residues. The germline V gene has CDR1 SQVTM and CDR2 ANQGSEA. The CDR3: CSVERQGGTEVFF. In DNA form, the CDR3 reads TGCAGCGTTGAGAGACAGGGGGGGACTGAAGTTTTCTTT. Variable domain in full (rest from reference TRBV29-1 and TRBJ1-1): SAVISQKPSRDICQRGTSLTIQCQVDSQVTMMFWYRQQPGQSLTLIATANQGSEATYESGFVIDKFPISRPNLTFSTLTVSNMSPEDSSIYLCSVERQGGTEVFFGQGTRLTVV.

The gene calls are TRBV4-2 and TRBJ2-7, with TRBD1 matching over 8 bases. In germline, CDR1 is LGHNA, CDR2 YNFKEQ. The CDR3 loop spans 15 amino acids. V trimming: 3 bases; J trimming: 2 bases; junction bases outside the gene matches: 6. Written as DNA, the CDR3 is TGTGCCAGCAGCCACTCGGGGACAGGAACCTACGAGCAGTACTTC. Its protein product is CASSHSGTGTYEQYF.

This CDR3 is CASSLSEGVYEQYF. The CDR3 nucleotides read TGTGCCAGCAGTTTATCGGAGGGGGTCTACGAGCAGTACTTC. The rearrangement uses TRBV27 and TRBJ2-7, with D perhaps being TRBD1 or TRBD2 (6 bases each). The germline V and J ends were trimmed by 0 bases and 3 bases, with 9 bases remaining between them. The CDR3 sequence is 14 residues long. Germline CDR1 MNHEY, CDR2 SMNVEV (reference sequence).

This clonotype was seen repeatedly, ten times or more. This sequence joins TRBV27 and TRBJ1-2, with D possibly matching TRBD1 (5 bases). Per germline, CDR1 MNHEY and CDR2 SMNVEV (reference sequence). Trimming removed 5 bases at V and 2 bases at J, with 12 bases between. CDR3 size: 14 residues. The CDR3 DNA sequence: TGTGCCAGCAGTGCCCGGGGGGGGAACTATGGCTACACCTTC. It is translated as CASSARGGNYGYTF.

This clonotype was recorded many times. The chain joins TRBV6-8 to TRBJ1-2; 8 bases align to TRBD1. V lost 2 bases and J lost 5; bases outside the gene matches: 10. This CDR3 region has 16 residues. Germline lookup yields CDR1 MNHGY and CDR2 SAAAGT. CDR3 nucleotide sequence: TGTGCCAGCAGTTACCATTGGACAGGGACGATATATGGCTACACCTTC. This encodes CASSYHWTGTIYGYTF.

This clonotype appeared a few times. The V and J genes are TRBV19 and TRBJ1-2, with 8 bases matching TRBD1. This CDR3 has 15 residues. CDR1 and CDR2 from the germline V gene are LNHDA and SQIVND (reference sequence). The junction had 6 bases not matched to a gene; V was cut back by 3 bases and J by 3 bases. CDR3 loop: CASSIRTGIDYGYTF. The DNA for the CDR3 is TGTGCCAGTAGTATTCGGACAGGGATCGACTATGGCTACACCTTC.

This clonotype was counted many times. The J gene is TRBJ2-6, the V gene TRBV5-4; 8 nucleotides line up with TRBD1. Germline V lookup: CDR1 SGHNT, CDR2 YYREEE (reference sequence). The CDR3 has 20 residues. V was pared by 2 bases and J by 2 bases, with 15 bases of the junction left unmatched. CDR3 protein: CASSFGSGGLSLTGANVLTF. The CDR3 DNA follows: TGTGCCAGCAGCTTTGGCTCAGGGGGCTTGTCACTTACTGGGGCCAACGTCCTGACTTTC.

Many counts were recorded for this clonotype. Written as DNA, the CDR3 is TGTGCCTGGAGACGCACCGCTAACTATGGCTACACCTTC. Translating gives CAWRRTANYGYTF. The chain has TRBV30 and TRBJ1-2; the D is unclear. The germline CDR1 and CDR2 sequences are GTSNPN and SVGIG (reference sequence). The ends were cut back, 3 bases at V and 0 bases at J, with 8 bases in the middle. The CDR3 has 13 residues.

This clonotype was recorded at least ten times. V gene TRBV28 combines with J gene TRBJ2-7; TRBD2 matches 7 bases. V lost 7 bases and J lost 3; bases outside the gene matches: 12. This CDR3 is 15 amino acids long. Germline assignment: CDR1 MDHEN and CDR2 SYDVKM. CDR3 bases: TGTGCCAGCACCAACCGTGGGGGGGGGAACTACGAGCAGTACTTC. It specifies CASTNRGGGNYEQYF.

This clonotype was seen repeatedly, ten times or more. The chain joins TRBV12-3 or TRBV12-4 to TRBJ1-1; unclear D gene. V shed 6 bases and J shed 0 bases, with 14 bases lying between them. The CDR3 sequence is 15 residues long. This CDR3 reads CASSAGPRMNTEAFF. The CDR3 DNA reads TGTGCCAGCAGCGCAGGTCCACGGATGAACACTGAAGCTTTCTTT.

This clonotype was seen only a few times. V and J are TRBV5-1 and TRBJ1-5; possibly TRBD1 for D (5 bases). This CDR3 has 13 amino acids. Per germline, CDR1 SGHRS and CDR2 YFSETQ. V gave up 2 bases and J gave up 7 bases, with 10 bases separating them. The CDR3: CASSFQGGQPQHF. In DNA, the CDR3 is TGCGCCAGCAGCTTCCAGGGTGGGCAGCCCCAGCATTTT.

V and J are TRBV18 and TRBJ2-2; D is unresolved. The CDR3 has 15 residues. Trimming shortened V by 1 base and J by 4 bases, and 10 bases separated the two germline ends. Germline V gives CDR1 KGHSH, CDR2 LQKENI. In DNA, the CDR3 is TGTGCCAGCTCACCACTGGCGGATCCCACCGGGGAGCTGTTTTTT. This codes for CASSPLADPTGELFF.

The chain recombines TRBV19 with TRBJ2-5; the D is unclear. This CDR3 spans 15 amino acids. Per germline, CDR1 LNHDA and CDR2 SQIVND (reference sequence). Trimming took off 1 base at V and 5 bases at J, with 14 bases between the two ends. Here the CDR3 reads CASSIGSLDTETQYF. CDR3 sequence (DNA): TGTGCCAGTAGTATAGGATCCTTAGATACGGAGACCCAGTACTTC.

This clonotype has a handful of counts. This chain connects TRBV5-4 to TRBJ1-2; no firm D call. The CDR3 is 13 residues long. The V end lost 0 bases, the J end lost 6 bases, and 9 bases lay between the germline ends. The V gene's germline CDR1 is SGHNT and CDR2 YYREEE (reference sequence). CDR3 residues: CASSLASAHGYTF. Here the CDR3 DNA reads TGTGCCAGCAGCTTGGCGTCTGCGCATGGCTACACCTTC. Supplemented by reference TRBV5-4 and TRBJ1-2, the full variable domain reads ETGVTQSPTHLIKTRGQQVTLRCSSQSGHNTVSWYQQALGQGPQFIFQYYREEENGRGNFPPRFSGLQFPNYSSELNVNALELDDSALYLCASSLASAHGYTFGSGTRLTVV.

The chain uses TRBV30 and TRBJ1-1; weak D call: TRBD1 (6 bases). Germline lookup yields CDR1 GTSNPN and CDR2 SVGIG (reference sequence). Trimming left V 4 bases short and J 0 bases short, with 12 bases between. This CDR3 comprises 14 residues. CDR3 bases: TGTGCCTGGACCACAGGGAACATGAACACTGAAGCTTTCTTT. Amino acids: CAWTTGNMNTEAFF.

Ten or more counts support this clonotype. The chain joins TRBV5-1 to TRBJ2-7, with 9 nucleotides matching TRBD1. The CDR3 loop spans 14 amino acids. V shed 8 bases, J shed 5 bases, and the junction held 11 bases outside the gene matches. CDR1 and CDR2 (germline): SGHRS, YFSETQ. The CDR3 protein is CASEPGQGINEQYF. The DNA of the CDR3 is TGCGCCAGTGAACCGGGACAGGGAATCAACGAGCAGTACTTC.